This record concerns one T cell receptor beta chain sequence. The data belong to a study of cytomegalovirus exposure and HLA in healthy donors. The PCR employed 60 Vbeta primers together with 13 Jbeta primers. Some clones are missing from TCRdb's copy, which holds only in-frame ones; the method was immunoSEQ multiplex PCR. The table lists a few hundred thousand clones, 80% of them singletons. Unmatched junction bases numbered 4, after V lost 0 bases and J lost 6 bases. Germline V gene lookup returns CDR1 MNHEY and CDR2 SVGAGI. This CDR3 comprises 14 residues. This sequence originates from a girl aged 2 to 10 in good health and CMV-seronegative. The specimen was PBMCs. V and J are TRBV6-5 and TRBJ1-2, with 7 bases matching TRBD1. The CDR3 spells CASSYSATGNGYTF. The CDR3 nucleotides read TGTGCCAGCAGTTACTCCGCGACAGGGAATGGCTACACCTTC.